These 10 T cell receptor beta chains were all obtained from the same sample, sequenced in a study of beta chain features in type 1 diabetes. No antigen has been identified for these receptors. General observations from the study: Moderate yet significant TCRB CDR3 shortening was seen in Type 1 diabetes patients in all four CD4+ subsets.

Isolated RNA was reverse transcribed in full, so expressed TCRB transcripts were sequenced. TCRdb keeps only in-frame clones here, not all; method: immunoSEQ multiplex PCR. The sample includes tens of thousands of clones, under 60% of them seen just once. Sequenced sample: stem cell memory CD4+ T cells from blood. The receptors were sampled from a man aged 18 to 29 with type 1 diabetes.

This clone was counted only a few times. This sequence joins TRBV7-9 and TRBJ2-7, with D unresolved. Germline CDR1 is SEHNR and CDR2 is FQNEAQ (reference sequence). The CDR3 contains 11 residues. V was cut by 6 bases and J by 5 bases, with 8 bases left in between. The CDR3 DNA sequence: TGTGCCAGCAGTTCCCTAGACGAGCAGTACTTC. Translating it yields CASSSLDEQYF.

In its sample, this clone was seen a few times. The rearrangement links TRBV2 to TRBJ1-5; TRBD1 is a possible D gene (6 bases). The germline CDR1 and CDR2 sequences are SNHLY and FYNNEI. Between the trimmed V and J ends, which lost 7 bases and 7 bases, there was a span of 20 bases. The CDR3 is made up of 15 amino acids. CDR3 sequence (DNA): TGTGCCAGCACCGGAACGGGGGGGGCAGGCCAGCCCCAGCATTTT. As protein: CASTGTGGAGQPQHF.

The chain couples TRBV4-1 to TRBJ2-2, with 9 bases lining up with TRBD2. The ends lost 1 base at V and 6 bases at J; junction bases unmatched: 6. The CDR3 consists of 16 residues. Germline CDR1 reads MGHRA; CDR2 reads YSYEKL. As DNA, the CDR3 is TGCGCCAGCAGCCAAGTCCCGGGACTAGCTCCCGGGGAGCTGTTTTTT. This translates into CASSQVPGLAPGELFF.

This chain links TRBV28 with TRBJ1-4; no clear D gene. V was shortened by 6 bases and J by 6 bases, with 2 bases between the two germline ends. This CDR3 region has 10 residues. Germline CDR1 is MDHEN and CDR2 is SYDVKM. CDR3 region: CASSDEKLFF. For the CDR3, the DNA is TGTGCCAGCAGCGATGAAAAACTGTTTTTT.

V gene TRBV10-1 combines with J gene TRBJ2-3; maybe TRBD2 (5 bases). Trimming stripped 6 bases from V and 0 bases from J, with 7 bases between. CDR3 length: 13 residues. Germline CDR1 and CDR2: WNHNN and SYGVQD (reference sequence). The CDR3 nucleotides read TGCGCCAGCAGGAGGACTAGCACAGATACGCAGTATTTT. This gives the protein CASRRTSTDTQYF.

There are a few counts of this clone. The chain combines TRBV7-2 with TRBJ2-3; D is uncertain. V was trimmed by 1 base and J by 2 bases, leaving 7 bases between them. Germline V gives CDR1 SGHTA, CDR2 FQGNSA. The CDR3 spans 14 residues. The CDR3 DNA sequence: TGTGCCAGCAGCTTAGGGCCAGTCACAGATACGCAGTATTTT. Amino acids: CASSLGPVTDTQYF.

The CDR3 DNA reads as TGTGCCAGCAGCCCCCTGGGGGCCCAAGAGACCCAGTACTTC. Its translation is CASSPLGAQETQYF. The chain recombines TRBV5-6 with TRBJ2-5, with a tentative D call TRBD1 (6 bases). V was cut by 4 bases and J by 1 base, with 11 bases left in between. The germline V gene encodes CDR1 SGHDT and CDR2 YYEEEE. The CDR3 totals 14 residues.

The J gene is TRBJ2-3, the V gene TRBV7-9, with 9 bases that match TRBD1. Losses at the gene ends were 2 bases for V and 2 bases for J; bases not matched to a gene: 5. The CDR3 runs 16 residues. Germline CDR1 and CDR2: SEHNR and FQNEAQ (reference sequence). The CDR3 loop is CASSLWRDRDTDTQYF. The CDR3 DNA follows: TGTGCCAGCAGCTTATGGCGGGACAGGGACACAGATACGCAGTATTTT.

This rearrangement joins TRBV6-1 to TRBJ1-6; maybe TRBD1 (6 bases). The V end lost 7 bases, the J end lost 5 bases, and 9 bases lay between the germline ends. CDR3 length: 13 amino acids. The germline V gene has CDR1 MNHNS and CDR2 SASEGT. This CDR3 reads CASTEGDNSPLHF. CDR3 sequence (DNA): TGTGCCAGCACCGAGGGGGATAATTCACCCCTCCACTTT.

The chain links TRBV7-2 to TRBJ2-5; D call uncertain. The end of the DNA fits TRBJ2-7 better, so the J call may be wrong. Germline V gene data show CDR1 as SGHTA and CDR2 as FQGNSA. The CDR3 has 14 residues. The CDR3 bases are TGTGCCAGCAGCTTAGGAATGGGCTCCTACGAGCAGTACTTC. This encodes CASSLGMGSYEQYF.